Following are 32 T cell receptor beta chains from one sample sequenced in a study of T cell repertoires in cytomegalovirus infection. TCRdb analysed the reads with MiXCR anew, one entry per CDR3 protein. The sample includes under 450,000 distinct CDR3 sequences, nearly 35% of them seen just once. These receptors' antigens are unknown. Source: cultured PBMCs, taken from culture after CMV antigen stimulation. All receptors derive from a human donor in good health (CMV status not recorded). Some clones in this sample may be carry-over from other donors' samples.

This clonotype was seen at least ten times. The CDR3 DNA is TGTGCCAGCAGCTTAATGGACAGGACTAACACTGAAGCTTTCTTT. Translating it yields CASSLMDRTNTEAFF. V and J are TRBV7-2 and TRBJ1-1, with TRBD1 matching 7 bases. The germline V gene has CDR1 SGHTA and CDR2 FQGNSA. The J segment lost 2 bases and the V segment lost 2 bases, leaving 5 bases of the junction unmatched. The CDR3 runs to 15 residues.

This chain connects TRBV7-2 to TRBJ2-3; D not resolved. The CDR3 sequence is 13 residues long. V lost 3 bases to trimming and J lost 6 bases, with 10 bases between them. CDR1 SGHTA and CDR2 FQGNSA come from the germline V gene. This CDR3 is CASSFGGRDTQYF. In DNA form, the CDR3 reads TGTGCCAGCAGCTTTGGCGGTAGGGATACGCAGTATTTT.

The chain employs TRBV20-1 and TRBJ2-5; 9 positions match TRBD2. This CDR3 spans 15 amino acids. The germline gives CDR1 DFQATT, CDR2 SNEGSKA (reference sequence). V trimming: 3 bases; J trimming: 3 bases; junction bases outside the gene matches: 8. CDR3 sequence (DNA): TGCAGTGCTAGTCCTAGCGGGGTCCGAGAAGAGACCCAGTACTTC. It codes for CSASPSGVREETQYF.

The chain recombines TRBV7-2 with TRBJ2-4; 8 positions agree with TRBD1. The CDR3 consists of 18 residues. V gave up 2 bases and J gave up 0 bases; unmatched junction bases: 9. The germline V gene has CDR1 SGHTA and CDR2 FQGNSA. CDR3 coding DNA: TGTGCCAGCAGCTTATCGGGACAGGAAAACCTAGCCAAAAACATTCAGTACTTC. As protein: CASSLSGQENLAKNIQYF.

The gene calls are TRBV15 and TRBJ2-2, with 7 bases identical to TRBD1. Germline V gene sequence: CDR1 LNHNV, CDR2 YYDKDF (reference sequence). V shed 5 bases, J shed 3 bases, and the junction held 6 bases outside the gene matches. The CDR3 is 15 residues long. DNA of the CDR3: TGTGCCACCAGCCCCGACGGGACAGACACCGGGGAGCTGTTTTTT. Amino acid sequence: CATSPDGTDTGELFF.

In its sample, this clonotype was seen many times. The rearrangement links TRBV5-4 to TRBJ2-7; D is unclear. The CDR3 extends over 12 amino acids. Germline CDR1 SGHNT, CDR2 YYREEE (reference sequence). Trimming shortened V by 4 bases and J by 6 bases, and 11 bases separated the two germline ends. CDR3 nucleotides: TGTGCCAGCAGCCGCCACGGCACCGAGCAGTACGTC. Encoded protein: CASSRHGTEQYV.

The chain uses TRBV15 and TRBJ2-2; no reliable D call. This CDR3 is built from 14 residues. From germline, CDR1 is LNHNV and CDR2 YYDKDF (reference sequence). V shed 4 bases and J shed 0 bases, with 6 bases lying between them. CDR3: CATSNLANTGELFF. The CDR3 bases are TGTGCCACCAGCAACCTGGCGAACACCGGGGAGCTGTTTTTT.

This clonotype appeared many times. CDR3 DNA: TGTGCCATCAGTGGGGGACGGATGAACACTGAAGCTTTCTTT. Residues: CAISGGRMNTEAFF. The chain couples TRBV10-3 to TRBJ1-1; a weak D match, TRBD1 (5 bases). The V gene lost 4 bases and the J gene lost 0 bases, with 9 bases spanning the gap. This CDR3 spans 14 amino acids. The germline V gene encodes CDR1 ENHRY and CDR2 SYGVKD.

This clonotype was observed many times. The V gene is TRBV7-2, the J gene TRBJ2-7; D remains ambiguous. V dropped 7 bases and J dropped 2 bases, with 6 bases sitting between them. In germline, CDR1 is SGHTA, CDR2 FQGNSA. The CDR3 totals 11 residues. The CDR3 reads CASTNTYEQYF. For the CDR3, the DNA is TGTGCCAGCACCAATACCTACGAGCAGTACTTC. The full variable domain, with the rest looked up from reference TRBV7-2 and TRBJ2-7, is GAGVSQSPSNKVTEKGKDVELRCDPISGHTALYWYRQSLGQGLEFLIYFQGNSAPDKSGLPSDRFSAERTGGSVSTLTIQRTQQEDSAVYLCASTNTYEQYFGPGTRLTVT.

This rearrangement joins TRBV7-4 to TRBJ1-4; no definite D call. CDR3 size: 15 residues. Looked up from germline, CDR1 is SGHVT and CDR2 is SQSDAQ. The ends were cut back, 7 bases at V and 7 bases at J, with 19 bases in the middle. CDR3 DNA sequence: TGTGCCAGCACCTTTATGGGGAGCCTTACTGAAAAACTGTTTTTT. Protein sequence: CASTFMGSLTEKLFF.

This chain joins TRBV5-4 and TRBJ2-6; D may match TRBD1 or TRBD2 (5 bases each). Looked up from germline, CDR1 is SGHNT and CDR2 is YYREEE (reference sequence). V lost 4 bases to trimming and J lost 0 bases, with 14 bases between them. The CDR3 spans 17 residues. The CDR3 region has the DNA TGTGCCAGCAGCGGGGGTAGTCGGGGCTCTGGGGCCAACGTCCTGACTTTC. Amino acid sequence: CASSGGSRGSGANVLTF.

Of note for this clonotype: Relative to the germline gene, one junction end is altered; a read error may explain this. The chain combines TRBV5-3 with TRBJ1-3, with D unresolved. TRBV5-3 is placed among ORFs of uncertain function. The CDR3 totals 15 residues. DNA for the CDR3: TGTGCCAGCAGCTACTCTCGAGGGCCTGGAAACACCATATATTTT. Amino acids: CASSYSRGPGNTIYF.

The rearrangement joins TRBV18 to TRBJ2-7, with TRBD1 matching 7 bases. CDR3 length: 15 residues. CDR1 is KGHSH and CDR2 is LQKENI in the germline V gene. The trim removed 6 bases at V and 1 base at J, leaving 9 bases unmatched. CDR3 amino acids: CASSPGRQGSYEQYV. Written as DNA, the CDR3 is TGTGCCAGCTCCCCGGGAAGACAGGGATCCTACGAGCAGTACGTC.

V and J are TRBV7-2 and TRBJ2-6; D gene ambiguous. The CDR3 is made up of 17 amino acids. Germline-derived CDR1 and CDR2 are SGHTA and FQGNSA. Trimming left V 3 bases short and J 0 bases short, with 12 bases between. The CDR3 DNA reads TGTGCCAGCAGCTTGGGCTCTCTTCGCTCTGGGGCCAACGTCCTGACTTTC. Residues: CASSLGSLRSGANVLTF.

V gene TRBV5-1 combines with J gene TRBJ2-7; the D is unclear. The CDR3 runs 15 residues. CDR1 and CDR2 (germline): SGHRS, YFSETQ. V was shortened by 1 base and J by 2 bases, with 13 bases between the two germline ends. Here the CDR3 reads CASSLITATAYEQYF. The CDR3 coding sequence is TGCGCCAGCAGCTTGATAACAGCTACTGCCTACGAGCAGTACTTC.

This chain links TRBV19 with TRBJ2-1; D remains ambiguous. This CDR3 is built from 14 residues. V dropped 7 bases and J dropped 10 bases, with 20 bases sitting between them. Germline V gives CDR1 LNHDA, CDR2 SQIVND (reference sequence). The chain's CDR3 is CASKSAQTKVEQFF. The CDR3 nucleotides read TGTGCCAGTAAGTCCGCCCAAACTAAAGTCGAGCAGTTCTTC.

The V and J genes are TRBV7-8 and TRBJ2-7; 10 positions match TRBD1. This CDR3 comprises 15 residues. V shed 0 bases and J 4 bases; nucleotides not matched to a gene: 3. In germline, CDR1 is SGHVS, CDR2 FQNEAQ. CDR3 sequence (DNA): TGTGCCAGCAGCTTAGCATGGACAGGGGGGTACGAGCAGTACTTC. It translates to CASSLAWTGGYEQYF.

V gene TRBV27 combines with J gene TRBJ2-3, with 7 bases that match TRBD2. The V gene's germline CDR1 is MNHEY and CDR2 SMNVEV (reference sequence). This CDR3 has 17 residues. Trimming cost V 5 bases and J 6 bases; bases outside gene matches: 17. Written as DNA, the CDR3 is TGTGCCAGCAGTGGGATACATAGACTAGCCCCGTCGGATACGCAGTATTTT. Translation: CASSGIHRLAPSDTQYF.

This clonotype was observed at least ten times. V is TRBV7-2 and J is TRBJ1-3, with D uncertain. The V and J ends lost 3 bases and 1 base respectively, with 10 bases between them. The CDR3 covers 15 residues. Germline V gene sequence: CDR1 SGHTA, CDR2 FQGNSA. In DNA, the CDR3 is TGTGCCAGCAGCTTTCGGGGAGATTCTGGAAACACCATATATTTT. Translation: CASSFRGDSGNTIYF.

This clonotype appeared a few times. The chain combines TRBV24-1 with TRBJ1-5; 8 bases align to TRBD1. In germline, CDR1 is KGHDR, CDR2 SFDVKD. This CDR3 is built from 14 residues. V shed 5 bases and J 6 bases; nucleotides not matched to a gene: 5. The DNA of the CDR3 is TGTGCCACCAGTGGATCAGGGGGCCCTCAGCCCCAGCATTTT. This encodes CATSGSGGPQPQHF.

The V call is TRBV12-3 or TRBV12-4, the J call TRBJ1-5; D is perhaps TRBD1 (5 bases). V was shortened by 3 bases and J by 9 bases, with 15 bases between the two germline ends. The CDR3 has 14 amino acids. The CDR3 is CASSFSQTATPQHF. DNA for the CDR3: TGTGCCAGCAGTTTTTCCCAGACAGCAACGCCCCAGCATTTT.

The CDR3 loop reads CASSREEQFF. The CDR3 DNA reads TGTGCCAGCAGCCGGGAAGAGCAGTTCTTC. V usage is TRBV2 and J usage is TRBJ2-1, with D possibly matching TRBD2 (5 bases). The germline V gene has CDR1 SNHLY and CDR2 FYNNEI. The CDR3 loop spans 10 amino acids. Trimming left V 6 bases short and J 10 bases short, with 7 bases between.

This chain uses TRBV24-1 with TRBJ2-3, with 10 bases fitting TRBD1. Germline loops: CDR1 KGHDR, CDR2 SFDVKD. The CDR3 covers 17 residues. Trimming took 9 bases from V and 4 from J; bases not matched to a gene: 15. DNA for the CDR3: TGTGCCACCTCAAAAAGTCGGACAGGGGGAGAATCAGATACGCAGTATTTT. Protein product: CATSKSRTGGESDTQYF.

V gene TRBV7-9 combines with J gene TRBJ2-1, with D tentatively TRBD2 (6 bases). The length of the CDR3 is 16 residues. The V gene's germline CDR1 is SEHNR and CDR2 FQNEAQ (reference sequence). V gave up 4 bases and J gave up 3 bases, with 16 bases separating them. The CDR3 nucleotides are TGTGCCAGCAGCTCGGGCTGGCGGGGCCACTACAATGAGCAGTTCTTC. Amino acid sequence: CASSSGWRGHYNEQFF.

This rearrangement joins TRBV6-2 or TRBV6-3 to TRBJ2-1, with 10 bases lining up with TRBD2. V gave up 6 bases and J gave up 3 bases; unmatched junction bases: 5. Germline V gene data show CDR1 as MNHEY and CDR2 as SVGEGT. The CDR3 totals 15 residues. This CDR3 is CASRKGLADYNEQFF. In nucleotides, the CDR3 is TGTGCCAGCAGGAAAGGACTAGCGGACTACAATGAGCAGTTCTTC.

This clonotype was seen many times. V and J are TRBV7-8 and TRBJ2-1, with no clear D. Germline CDR1 and CDR2: SGHVS and FQNEAQ. Trimming stripped 1 base from V and 8 bases from J, with 18 bases between. The CDR3 consists of 16 residues. Here the CDR3 DNA reads TGTGCCAGCAGCTTAGGCGTAGCCTCTATCGGCGATGAGCAGTTCTTC. Translated: CASSLGVASIGDEQFF.

This clonotype was seen a few times. V gene TRBV10-3 combines with J gene TRBJ2-7; D unresolved. Germline V CDR1 and CDR2: ENHRY, SYGVKD. The CDR3 is 13 amino acids. The ends were cut back, 0 bases at V and 7 bases at J, with 10 bases in the middle. This CDR3 reads CAISESADGEQYF. DNA for the CDR3: TGTGCCATCAGTGAGTCTGCCGATGGAGAGCAGTACTTC.

This chain links TRBV5-4 with TRBJ2-7; the D is unclear. The germline V gene has CDR1 SGHNT and CDR2 YYREEE (reference sequence). This CDR3 has 13 residues. Trimming shortened V by 3 bases and J by 5 bases, and 12 bases separated the two germline ends. The CDR3 loop reads CASSSEIQNEQYF. Here the CDR3 DNA reads TGTGCCAGCAGCTCGGAAATCCAAAACGAGCAGTACTTC.

CDR3 bases: TGTGCCAGCAGCTTAGATCTAAGGCAAGAAGAGACCCAGTACTTC. Residues: CASSLDLRQEETQYF. The chain carries TRBV11-2 and TRBJ2-5; unclear D gene. The V gene lost 0 bases and the J gene lost 3 bases, with 11 bases spanning the gap. CDR3 size: 15 residues. Germline V gene sequence: CDR1 SGHAT, CDR2 FQNNGV. The variable domain in full, with the rest retrieved from reference TRBV11-2 and TRBJ2-5, is EAGVAQSPRYKIIEKRQSVAFWCNPISGHATLYWYQQILGQGPKLLIQFQNNGVVDDSQLPKDRFSAERLKGVDSTLKIQPAKLEDSAVYLCASSLDLRQEETQYFGPGTRLLVL.

This clonotype was detected only a few times. CDR3 in amino acids: CASSRGSGANVLTF. The CDR3 DNA is TGTGCCAGCAGTCGCGGCTCTGGGGCCAACGTCCTGACTTTC. V gene TRBV28 combines with J gene TRBJ2-6; D ambiguous. The CDR3 has 14 residues. Germline-derived CDR1 and CDR2 are MDHEN and SYDVKM. Trimming shortened V by 5 bases and J by 0 bases, and 5 bases separated the two germline ends.

The gene calls are TRBV7-2 and TRBJ2-5, with a tentative D call TRBD2 (6 bases). This CDR3 comprises 15 residues. Germline CDR1 and CDR2: SGHTA and FQGNSA. Trimming took 0 bases from V and 5 from J, leaving 13 bases between them. The CDR3 protein is CASSLAVRGGETQYF. Here the CDR3 DNA reads TGTGCCAGCAGCTTAGCGGTGCGCGGAGGGGAGACCCAGTACTTC.

This clonotype occurred a few times. The DNA of the CDR3 is TGCGCCAGCAGCCGCCTACAGGGAGGGTTGGACTATGGCTACACCTTC. Its translation is CASSRLQGGLDYGYTF. The chain carries TRBV4-1 and TRBJ1-2; tentative D call: TRBD1 (6 bases). V was cut by 4 bases and J by 3 bases, with 18 bases left in between. The CDR3 length is 16 residues. Germline CDR1 and CDR2: MGHRA and YSYEKL.